The 20 T cell receptor beta chains below come from one sample, sequenced in a study of T cells in Graves' hyperthyroidism and ophthalmopathy. From RNA transcripts, TCR beta CDR3 regions were amplified. The TCR CDR3 was amplified in a first-round RT-PCR using the HTBI primer set. Via MiXCR, TCRdb re-called the multiplex PCR reads, giving one row per CDR3 protein. The repertoire holds just under 750,000 distinct CDR3 sequences, with 30% to 40% as singletons. Sequencing was performed on blood. These receptors all stem from a middle-aged woman with Graves' hyperthyroidism.

The chain links TRBV29-1 to TRBJ2-5; D may be TRBD2 (5 bases). Germline loops: CDR1 SQVTM, CDR2 ANQGSEA. Trimming removed 5 bases at V and 11 bases at J, with 27 bases between. The CDR3 consists of 15 residues. The CDR3 is CSVRRSTERGDTQYF. The CDR3 region has the DNA TGCAGCGTTAGACGGTCAACGGAACGGGGAGATACGCAGTACTTC.

Worth noting for this clonotype: One end of the junction is discordant with germline, which a read error may explain. The chain links TRBV10-3 to TRBJ1-2, with TRBD1 matching 9 bases. Germline V gives CDR1 ENHRY, CDR2 SYGVKD. CDR3 size: 15 residues. CDR3 sequence: CASSSPGQGPYGYTF. The DNA for the CDR3 is TGTGCCAGCAGTTCGCCGGGACAGGGCCCCTATGGCTACACCTTC.

This clonotype was picked up many times. V is TRBV20-1 and J is TRBJ2-5; 8 positions agree with TRBD1. Germline V gene sequence: CDR1 DFQATT, CDR2 SNEGSKA (reference sequence). The CDR3 loop spans 16 amino acids. Germline trimming cut 3 bases from V and 5 bases from J; bases unmatched to any gene: 14. Here the CDR3 DNA reads TGCAGTGCTAGCACATACAGGGGGAAAGTCTTGGAGACCCAGTACTTC. The encoded protein is CSASTYRGKVLETQYF.

This clonotype was detected only a few times. The rearrangement joins TRBV10-3 to TRBJ1-4, with 11 bases fitting TRBD1. V gave up 2 bases and J gave up 7 bases; unmatched junction bases: 6. The CDR3 runs to 16 residues. Germline V CDR1 and CDR2: ENHRY, SYGVKD. The CDR3 sequence: CAISEKVDRGREKLFF. In DNA, the CDR3 is TGTGCCATCAGTGAGAAAGTGGACAGGGGGCGTGAAAAACTGTTTTTT.

This clonotype was seen repeatedly, ten times or more. The V gene is TRBV2, the J gene TRBJ2-7, with D unresolved. This CDR3 is 14 amino acids long. Trimming shortened V by 4 bases and J by 5 bases, and 15 bases separated the two germline ends. Germline lookup yields CDR1 SNHLY and CDR2 FYNNEI. For the CDR3, the DNA is TGTGCCAGCAGTGGGTCTGTACCACGGGACGAGCAGTACTTC. It translates to CASSGSVPRDEQYF.

The gene calls are TRBV7-6 and TRBJ2-7, with D possibly matching TRBD1 (8 bases). Trimming removed 5 bases at V and 5 bases at J, with 19 bases between. CDR3 length equals 15 residues. Germline V gene data show CDR1 as SGHVS and CDR2 as FNYEAQ. CDR3 DNA: TGTGCCAGCAGCCAGTTACAGGGGGGGCCGGACGAGCAGTACTTC. Protein: CASSQLQGGPDEQYF.

This clonotype was seen ten or more times. The chain joins TRBV12-3 or TRBV12-4 to TRBJ2-7, with 7 bases matching TRBD1. CDR3 size: 14 residues. V lost 5 bases and J lost 9; bases outside the gene matches: 13. DNA of the CDR3: TGTGCCAGCAGTCCCGTGGGACAGTTACGGTGGCAGTACTTC. Translated: CASSPVGQLRWQYF.

The rearrangement uses TRBV7-2 and TRBJ2-2; maybe TRBD1 (6 bases). Germline V gene sequence: CDR1 SGHTA, CDR2 FQGNSA. The CDR3 consists of 15 residues. V lost 1 base and J lost 6, with 12 bases in between. The CDR3 coding sequence is TGTGCCAGCAGCTTAGTCCCACAGGGAGCCGGGGAGCTGTTTTTT. Protein sequence: CASSLVPQGAGELFF. The full variable domain, its missing parts supplied by reference TRBV7-2 and TRBJ2-2, is GAGVSQSPSNKVTEKGKDVELRCDPISGHTALYWYRQSLGQGLEFLIYFQGNSAPDKSGLPSDRFSAERTGGSVSTLTIQRTQQEDSAVYLCASSLVPQGAGELFFGEGSRLTVL.

This clonotype was detected ten times or more. Here the CDR3 reads CATSDLPRDRSGANVLTF. In nucleotides, the CDR3 is TGTGCCACCAGTGATTTGCCCCGGGACAGATCTGGGGCCAACGTCCTGACTTTC. V and J are TRBV24-1 and TRBJ2-6; 7 bases fit TRBD1. This CDR3 region has 18 residues. Trimming took 0 bases from V and 1 from J; bases not matched to a gene: 5. CDR1 and CDR2 from the germline V gene are KGHDR and SFDVKD.

Regarding this clonotype: Given a much more abundant clone one base away, this may be a read error. The chain carries TRBV7-7 and TRBJ1-5; D gene ambiguous. Germline CDR1 SSHAT, CDR2 FNYEAQ (reference sequence). This CDR3 is built from 17 residues. CDR3 loop: CAGSLAITRDSNQPQHF. The CDR3, as DNA: TGTGCTGGCAGCTTAGCCATTACCCGGGATAGCAATCAGCCCCAGCATTTT.

The chain employs TRBV10-3 and TRBJ2-7; unclear D gene. The J call is doubtful: the DNA matches TRBJ2-1 better. CDR1 and CDR2 from the germline V gene are ENHRY and SYGVKD. This CDR3 is 13 amino acids long. Written as DNA, the CDR3 is TGTGCCATCAGTGAGTCAGGTCCCCATGAGCAGTTCTTC. Translation: CAISESGPHEQFF.

This clonotype was recorded a few times. The chain recombines TRBV6-5 with TRBJ1-2; TRBD1 matches at 7 bases. The CDR3 length is 13 residues. V lost 5 bases to trimming and J lost 3 bases; unmatched junction nucleotides: 3. CDR1 MNHEY and CDR2 SVGAGI come from the germline V gene. In DNA, the CDR3 is TGTGCCAGCAGTATGACAGGGTACTATGGCTACACCTTC. Its protein product is CASSMTGYYGYTF.

This clonotype was seen a handful of times. This sequence joins TRBV12-3 or TRBV12-4 and TRBJ1-2; D not certain. V lost 5 bases, J lost 3 bases, and 16 bases lay in between. CDR3 length equals 15 residues. The CDR3 here is CASSRIRDGDYGYTF. The DNA for the CDR3 is TGTGCCAGCAGTCGGATCCGAGACGGAGACTATGGCTACACCTTC.

This clonotype showed up many times. The CDR3 nucleotides read TGCAGTGCCCCCGGGACAGCCTACGAGCAGTACTTC. It specifies CSAPGTAYEQYF. The chain uses TRBV20-1 and TRBJ2-7; 7 bases fit TRBD1. The CDR3 is 12 residues long. The V gene end was trimmed by 6 bases and the J gene end by 2 bases; junction bases not matched to a gene: 4. In germline, CDR1 is DFQATT, CDR2 SNEGSKA (reference sequence).

This rearrangement joins TRBV10-2 to TRBJ1-1; no clear D. CDR3 size: 15 residues. With 8 bases removed from V and 1 base from J, the gap between germline ends came to 17 bases. In germline, CDR1 is WSHSY, CDR2 SAAADI. Here the CDR3 reads CASQDSQYRNTEAFF. For the CDR3, the DNA is TGCGCCAGCCAGGACTCCCAATACCGGAACACTGAAGCTTTCTTT.

This clonotype was found many times. The V gene is TRBV6-2 or TRBV6-3, the J gene TRBJ2-7; D remains unclear. Trimming left V 2 bases short and J 1 base short, with 6 bases between. The CDR3 length is 13 residues. Per the germline V gene, CDR1 is MNHEY and CDR2 is SVGEGT. The CDR3 nucleotides read TGTGCCAGCAGTTACGGTTTTTCCTACGAGCAGTACTTC. Its protein product is CASSYGFSYEQYF.

There are a few counts of this clonotype. The chain uses TRBV4-1 and TRBJ2-7; D is possibly TRBD2 (6 bases). This CDR3 is 14 amino acids long. The germline V gene has CDR1 MGHRA and CDR2 YSYEKL. Trimming took 4 bases from V and 2 from J, leaving 12 bases between them. The CDR3 loop reads CASSPGTWPYEQYF. In DNA form, the CDR3 reads TGCGCCAGCAGCCCCGGGACTTGGCCCTACGAGCAGTACTTC.

This clonotype was detected a few times. The chain uses TRBV20-1 and TRBJ2-5, with TRBD2 identical over 11 bases. Germline V lookup: CDR1 DFQATT, CDR2 SNEGSKA (reference sequence). Losses at the gene ends were 7 bases for V and 3 bases for J; bases not matched to a gene: 10. There are 15 residues in the CDR3. CDR3 DNA: TGCAGTGTAGGTCCGAGACTAGCGGGGAAAGAGACCCAGTACTTC. Translated, it gives CSVGPRLAGKETQYF.

This clonotype appeared many times. This chain joins TRBV5-1 and TRBJ1-5; the D gene is possibly TRBD1 (5 bases). The CDR3 totals 14 residues. Germline values: CDR1 SGHRS, CDR2 YFSETQ. V was cut by 4 bases and J by 6 bases, with 14 bases left in between. DNA for the CDR3: TGCGCCAGCAGCCCTGGCGGGGGAGGTCAGCCCCAGCATTTT. Translation gives CASSPGGGGQPQHF.

The chain has TRBV5-6 and TRBJ1-4; D gene unclear. V lost 1 base, J lost 8 bases, and 15 bases lay in between. The CDR3 has 15 amino acids. The germline V gene encodes CDR1 SGHDT and CDR2 YYEEEE. CDR3 nucleotides: TGTGCCAGCAGCTTGATTGGAACGGCGGGAGAAAAACTGTTTTTT. Translated: CASSLIGTAGEKLFF.